This T cell receptor beta chain was documented in a study of shared T cell receptors in the human thymus. The assay was immunoSEQ multiplex PCR, and TCRdb's table has in-frame clones only and misses some. The sample lists hundreds of thousands of clones, about 89% seen once, with more than 0.009% in the top ten. The germline V gene has CDR1 SEHNR and CDR2 FQNEAQ (reference sequence). The CDR3 sequence is 18 residues long. Trimming at V came to 1 base and at J to 4 bases, leaving 13 bases not matched to a gene. These sequences were also reported in another study, on human thymus T cells. As that report states: Immunologically healthy infants in Finland undergoing congenital heart defect surgery were the donors. Surgeons resected thymus tissue during corrective heart surgery.

The sequencing input was thymocytes. V gene TRBV7-9 combines with J gene TRBJ2-1; 7 nucleotides align to TRBD2. This TCR was sampled from a boy under two years old with a congenital heart defect. CDR3 sequence: CASSLGGLGDYLYNEQFF. DNA of the CDR3: TGTGCCAGCAGCTTAGGGGGATTGGGGGACTACCTGTACAATGAGCAGTTCTTC.